This TCR beta chain appears in the sequencing data of a study of T-cell memory formation after mild COVID-19. Study details: TCR clusters mostly belonged to single donors.

Trimming shortened V by 7 bases and J by 9 bases, and 17 bases separated the two germline ends. The CDR3 sequence is 12 residues long. Germline CDR1 SQVTM, CDR2 ANQGSEA. Constant-segment primers and 5'RACE yielded cDNA libraries for TCR alpha and TCR beta, each carrying sample barcodes and UMIs. TCRdb processed the 5' RACE reads anew with MiXCR; each CDR3 protein has one entry. The data hold fewer than 450,000 distinct CDR3 sequences, with approximately 24% observed a single time. In this sample, this clonotype turned up a few times. The target antigen is unknown. General study points: Some responding clones appeared in pre-infection memory, suggesting cross-reactive memory joined.

Sequenced sample: PBMCs or a T cell subset sorted from them (not recorded which). The source of this sequence is an adult woman who had mild COVID-19 (a few samples of this study predate the infection). Cell type and time point are not known. The chain links TRBV29-1 to TRBJ2-3; D perhaps matches TRBD1 (6 bases). CDR3: CSAYKDSLTQYF. As DNA, the CDR3 is TGCAGCGCTTACAAGGACAGCCTAACGCAGTATTTT.